The 30 T cell receptor beta chains below all came from one sample that was sequenced in a study of control samples from healthy donors and cancer patients. Method: immunoSEQ multiplex PCR; TCRdb's copy keeps in-frame clones and lacks some. The sample consists of about 160,000 clones, roughly 93% of them appearing once. The material sequenced was blood. All receptors come from a woman aged 60-75 years in good health.

V is TRBV5-1 and J is TRBJ2-7; no firm D call. Germline assignment: CDR1 SGHRS and CDR2 YFSETQ. With 0 bases removed from V and 2 bases from J, the gap between germline ends came to 15 bases. The CDR3 loop spans 16 amino acids. In nucleotides, the CDR3 is TGCGCCAGCAGCTTGGGTTTGCGAAGGTATGCCTACGAGCAGTACTTC. Translation: CASSLGLRRYAYEQYF.

CDR3 in amino acids: CASSDPGSKEKLFF. The DNA of the CDR3 is TGTGCCAGCAGTGATCCCGGGAGTAAGGAAAAACTGTTTTTT. The chain is built from TRBV25-1 and TRBJ1-4; unclear D gene. Trimming cost V 3 bases and J 8 bases, with 13 bases left between them. CDR1 and CDR2 from the germline V gene are MGHDK and SYGVNS. The CDR3 consists of 14 residues. Full variable domain (rest looked up from reference TRBV25-1 and TRBJ1-4): EADIYQTPRYLVIGTGKKITLECSQTMGHDKMYWYQQDPGMELHLIHYSYGVNSTEKGDLSSESTVSRIRTEHFPLTLESARPSHTSQYLCASSDPGSKEKLFFGSGTQLSVL.

The chain has TRBV29-1 and TRBJ2-2; D may be TRBD2 (6 bases). The V gene's germline CDR1 is SQVTM and CDR2 ANQGSEA. V lost 4 bases to trimming and J lost 7 bases, with 13 bases between them. This CDR3 has 13 amino acids. CDR3 loop: CSVVGEVVGELFF. Here the CDR3 DNA reads TGCAGCGTTGTTGGGGAGGTAGTCGGGGAGCTGTTTTTT.

The V gene is TRBV5-6, the J gene TRBJ2-7; tentatively, D is TRBD1 (6 bases). The ends were cut back, 1 base at V and 0 bases at J, with 11 bases in the middle. The CDR3 has 15 residues. CDR1 and CDR2 from the germline V gene are SGHDT and YYEEEE. The CDR3 loop reads CASSLQGPSSYEQYF. As DNA, the CDR3 is TGTGCCAGCAGCTTGCAGGGGCCATCCTCCTACGAGCAGTACTTC.

The sample holds one count of this clone. This rearrangement joins TRBV30 to TRBJ2-2, with D possibly being TRBD2 (6 bases). Germline CDR1 GTSNPN, CDR2 SVGIG (reference sequence). This CDR3 comprises 14 residues. V was pared by 0 bases and J by 4 bases, with 9 bases between. The CDR3 bases are TGTGCCTGGAGTGTACTAGCTGGCACCGGGGAGCTGTTTTTT. Translation gives CAWSVLAGTGELFF.

In DNA, the CDR3 is TGTGCCAGCTCACCACCGGGACTAGCGGGGGGGGGTGAGCAGTTCTTC. It encodes CASSPPGLAGGGEQFF. The chain carries TRBV18 and TRBJ2-1, with TRBD2 identical over 16 bases. This CDR3 is 16 amino acids long. Looked up from germline, CDR1 is KGHSH and CDR2 is LQKENI. V lost 0 bases to trimming and J lost 9 bases; unmatched junction nucleotides: 2.

The gene calls are TRBV3-1 (or the pseudogene TRBV3-2) and TRBJ2-3; 7 nucleotides line up with TRBD2. The V gene's germline CDR1 is LGHDT and CDR2 YNNKEL (reference sequence). Unmatched junction bases numbered 4, after V lost 2 bases and J lost 2 bases. The CDR3 consists of 15 residues. The CDR3 sequence: CASSQTGGTTDTQYF. CDR3 in DNA: TGTGCCAGCAGCCAAACGGGGGGAACCACAGATACGCAGTATTTT.

This sequence joins TRBV5-1 and TRBJ2-1, with TRBD1 matching over 7 bases. The V gene's germline CDR1 is SGHRS and CDR2 YFSETQ. The CDR3 is 14 residues long. Trimming cost V 4 bases and J 5 bases; bases outside gene matches: 6. In DNA, the CDR3 is TGCGCCAGCAGCAGGACAGGCATGGACAATGAGCAGTTCTTC. Amino acids: CASSRTGMDNEQFF.

V usage is TRBV2 and J usage is TRBJ1-6, with D possibly TRBD1 on 6 matching bases. Between the trimmed V and J ends, which lost 2 bases and 6 bases, there was a span of 11 bases. Germline CDR1 SNHLY, CDR2 FYNNEI. The CDR3 is 15 residues long. CDR3 sequence reads: CASSENPQGNSPLHF. The CDR3 DNA reads as TGTGCCAGCAGTGAAAATCCACAGGGTAATTCACCCCTCCACTTT.

The chain uses TRBV5-1 and TRBJ1-1, with D unclear. V lost 2 bases, J lost 0 bases, and 8 bases lay in between. Germline CDR1 and CDR2: SGHRS and YFSETQ. The CDR3 spans 14 residues. For the CDR3, the DNA is TGCGCCAGCAGCTTCAAAGGGATGAACACTGAAGCTTTCTTT. Residues: CASSFKGMNTEAFF.

V is TRBV30 and J is TRBJ2-5, with a weak D call TRBD2 (5 bases). Trimming took 2 bases from V and 3 from J, leaving 7 bases between them. Germline-derived CDR1 and CDR2 are GTSNPN and SVGIG (reference sequence). The CDR3 spans 12 residues. This chain's CDR3 is CAWSPGKETQYF. CDR3 bases: TGTGCCTGGAGTCCGGGAAAAGAGACCCAGTACTTC. Variable domain in full (rest from reference TRBV30 and TRBJ2-5): SQTIHQWPATLVQPVGSPLSLECTVEGTSNPNLYWYRQAAGRGLQLLFYSVGIGQISSEVPQNLSASRPQDRQFILSSKKLLLSDSGFYLCAWSPGKETQYFGPGTRLLVL.

The chain links TRBV7-3 to TRBJ2-5; D possibly corresponds to TRBD1 (5 bases). The CDR3 covers 14 residues. V was cut by 2 bases and J by 3 bases, with 10 bases left in between. Per the germline V gene, CDR1 is SGHTA and CDR2 is FQGTGA. The CDR3 sequence: CASSLSGQKETQYF. In DNA form, the CDR3 reads TGTGCCAGCAGCTTATCAGGGCAAAAAGAGACCCAGTACTTC.

The chain joins TRBV6-2 or TRBV6-3 to TRBJ1-2; a possible D gene is TRBD1 (6 bases). The CDR3 covers 14 residues. Looked up from germline, CDR1 is MNHEY and CDR2 is SVGEGT. Trimming took off 2 bases at V and 4 bases at J, with 11 bases between the two ends. The CDR3 nucleotides read TGTGCCAGCAGTTACGTACAGGGACCCTATGGCTACACCTTC. Its protein is CASSYVQGPYGYTF.

V and J are TRBV29-1 and TRBJ2-3, with D maybe TRBD2 (6 bases). Trimming shortened V by 7 bases and J by 2 bases, and 13 bases separated the two germline ends. CDR3 length: 13 residues. The V gene's germline CDR1 is SQVTM and CDR2 ANQGSEA. The CDR3 loop is CSGVAVYTDTQYF. The CDR3 coding sequence is TGCAGCGGAGTAGCGGTATACACAGATACGCAGTATTTT.

The V and J genes are TRBV5-6 and TRBJ1-1; possibly TRBD1 for D (6 bases). Germline CDR1 SGHDT, CDR2 YYEEEE. Deletions cut 3 bases from V and 7 bases from J, with 10 bases between. This CDR3 comprises 12 residues. For the CDR3, the DNA is TGTGCCAGCAGCTCTGGAGGGGGTGAAGCTTTCTTT. It encodes CASSSGGGEAFF.

The chain links TRBV6-2 or TRBV6-3 to TRBJ2-1, with TRBD2 identical over 12 bases. Germline V gene lookup returns CDR1 MNHEY and CDR2 SVGEGT. The CDR3 is 16 residues long. The V segment lost 4 bases and the J segment 4 bases; nucleotides outside the gene matches: 5. The CDR3 bases are TGTGCCAGCAGTTCCCGGACTAGCGGGGATTACAATGAGCAGTTCTTC. Protein product: CASSSRTSGDYNEQFF.

Notes on this clone: Other DNA sequences from this sample encode an identical CDR3 as well. This CDR3 reads CASSLSPTVNYGYTF. CDR3 nucleotide sequence: TGTGCCAGCAGCTTATCCCCGACAGTTAACTATGGCTACACCTTC. The chain has TRBV7-9 and TRBJ1-2; D may be TRBD1 (5 bases). This CDR3 has 15 amino acids. Germline V gene data show CDR1 as SEHNR and CDR2 as FQNEAQ (reference sequence). The V and J ends lost 2 bases and 1 base respectively, with 11 bases between them.

This clone appeared a single time. V gene TRBV4-3 combines with J gene TRBJ1-4; 7 bases are shared with TRBD1. The CDR3 spans 17 residues. Germline values: CDR1 LGHNA, CDR2 YSLEER. The V and J ends lost 2 bases and 8 bases, in that order; junction bases with no gene match: 14. As DNA, the CDR3 is TGCGCCAGCAGCCAACTCCACTTACAGGGGCCATTCGAAAAACTGTTTTTT. The encoded protein is CASSQLHLQGPFEKLFF.

The rearrangement uses TRBV5-1 and TRBJ1-2; no definite D call. Trimming pared 0 bases from V and 2 bases from J, leaving 11 bases between. The CDR3 has 15 amino acids. Germline CDR1 SGHRS, CDR2 YFSETQ. DNA of the CDR3: TGCGCCAGCAGCTTGGTTGGGGATTTAAACTATGGCTACACCTTC. It codes for CASSLVGDLNYGYTF. The variable domain in full, completed from reference TRBV5-1 and TRBJ1-2, reads KAGVTQTPRYLIKTRGQQVTLSCSPISGHRSVSWYQQTPGQGLQFLFEYFSETQRNKGNFPGRFSGRQFSNSRSEMNVSTLELGDSALYLCASSLVGDLNYGYTFGSGTRLTVV.

V and J are TRBV7-9 and TRBJ2-3, with a tentative D call TRBD2 (6 bases). Between the trimmed V and J ends, which lost 2 bases and 1 base, there was a span of 10 bases. In germline, CDR1 is SEHNR, CDR2 FQNEAQ (reference sequence). CDR3 length equals 15 residues. The CDR3 region is CASSLLEGRTDTQYF. The CDR3 DNA is TGTGCCAGCAGCTTATTGGAGGGCCGCACAGATACGCAGTATTTT.

The chain has TRBV6-5 and TRBJ2-4, with a weak D call TRBD1 (6 bases). CDR1 and CDR2 (germline): MNHEY, SVGAGI. CDR3 length: 15 amino acids. Trimming shortened V by 0 bases and J by 9 bases, and 15 bases separated the two germline ends. The CDR3 DNA reads as TGTGCCAGCAGTTACTCGAGGCAGGGGTCTAGCATTCAGTACTTC. It encodes CASSYSRQGSSIQYF.

V and J are TRBV7-2 and TRBJ1-6; D possibly corresponds to TRBD1 (5 bases). The CDR3 extends over 15 amino acids. Deletions cut 1 base from V and 9 bases from J, with 13 bases between. CDR1 is SGHTA and CDR2 is FQGNSA in the germline V gene. The CDR3 DNA reads TGTGCCAGCAGCTTAGTGGGACTTCAGGCTTCACCCCTCCACTTT. It yields the protein CASSLVGLQASPLHF.

This chain links TRBV6-4 with TRBJ2-1; D gene uncertain. V dropped 3 bases and J dropped 6 bases, with 15 bases sitting between them. This CDR3 has 15 amino acids. Germline CDR1 reads MRHNA; CDR2 reads SNTAGT. The CDR3 nucleotides are TGTGCCAGCAGTGAGACCGCGGCCAGGCCCAATGAGCAGTTCTTC. Its translation is CASSETAARPNEQFF.

V usage is TRBV7-9 and J usage is TRBJ2-6; weak D call: TRBD1 (5 bases). Germline V gene sequence: CDR1 SEHNR, CDR2 FQNEAQ (reference sequence). This CDR3 is 15 amino acids long. V dropped 5 bases and J dropped 2 bases, with 10 bases sitting between them. The CDR3 nucleotides read TGTGCCAGCAGCAGTCGACAGACTGGGGCCAACGTCCTGACTTTC. Encoded protein: CASSSRQTGANVLTF. Using reference TRBV7-9 and TRBJ2-6 for the parts outside the CDR3, the full variable domain is DTGVSQNPRHKITKRGQNVTFRCDPISEHNRLYWYRQTLGQGPEFLTYFQNEAQLEKSRLLSDRFSAERPKGSFSTLEIQRTEQGDSAMYLCASSSRQTGANVLTFGAGSRLTVL.

The V call is TRBV7-2, the J call TRBJ1-6; D is ambiguous. Germline values: CDR1 SGHTA, CDR2 FQGNSA. The CDR3 contains 12 residues. V was clipped by 5 bases and J by 11 bases, with 10 bases between them. CDR3 protein: CASSPDGTPLHF. In nucleotides, the CDR3 is TGTGCCAGCAGCCCAGATGGGACACCCCTCCACTTT.

The rearrangement uses TRBV11-3 and TRBJ2-7; 10 nucleotides line up with TRBD1. The CDR3 totals 17 residues. Germline CDR1 and CDR2: SGHNT and YENEEA. With 4 bases clipped from V and 4 bases from J, the junction kept 13 bases outside the gene matches. CDR3 DNA: TGTGCCAGCAGCTCTCGATACGCCGGGACAGGGGTGTACGAGCAGTACTTC. Its protein product is CASSSRYAGTGVYEQYF.

The chain is built from TRBV3-1 (or the pseudogene TRBV3-2) and TRBJ2-7; D gene uncertain. The CDR3 runs 13 residues. V lost 5 bases, J lost 1 base, and 9 bases lay in between. Per germline, CDR1 LGHDT and CDR2 YNNKEL (reference sequence). CDR3 sequence: CASSFQGSYEQYF. The CDR3 DNA sequence: TGTGCCAGCAGCTTCCAAGGGTCCTACGAGCAGTACTTC.

The chain links TRBV24-1 to TRBJ2-5, with a tentative D call TRBD1 (6 bases). Between the trimmed V and J ends, which lost 7 bases and 2 bases, there was a span of 13 bases. The V gene's germline CDR1 is KGHDR and CDR2 SFDVKD. The CDR3 consists of 14 residues. CDR3 protein: CATSRGWGQETQYF. The CDR3 bases are TGTGCCACCAGCAGGGGTTGGGGGCAAGAGACCCAGTACTTC.

The rearrangement links TRBV19 to TRBJ1-1; D is uncertain. Germline V gives CDR1 LNHDA, CDR2 SQIVND (reference sequence). V dropped 5 bases and J dropped 4 bases, with 11 bases sitting between them. The CDR3 is 13 amino acids. Here the CDR3 reads CASSPRGFTEAFF. The DNA for the CDR3 is TGTGCCAGTAGTCCTCGGGGTTTCACTGAAGCTTTCTTT.

This rearrangement joins TRBV7-9 to TRBJ1-2, with 8 bases lining up with TRBD1. The CDR3 contains 17 residues. J gave up 4 bases and V 5 bases, and 15 bases lay outside the gene matches. CDR1 is SEHNR, CDR2 FQNEAQ, per germline (reference sequence). The CDR3 sequence is CASSPRPGGRDGYGYTF. DNA of the CDR3: TGTGCCAGCAGCCCTCGGCCAGGGGGCCGCGACGGCTATGGCTACACCTTC.